This T cell receptor (beta chain) came from a study of beta chain features in type 1 diabetes. Study-wide results and caveats: The study found fewer insertions and more deletions at VDJ junctions in type 1 diabetes patients. Possibly, sequencing cDNA over-represented cells that had high TCR expression levels. TCRB CDR3 length was moderately but significantly reduced in all four CD4+ subsets of Type 1 diabetes patients.

Isolated RNA was reverse transcribed in full, so expressed TCRB transcripts were sequenced. Naive, central memory and regulatory T cell samples averaged approximately 3.9 million immunoSEQ reads each. TCRdb's copy holds only in-frame clones and misses some; the assay was immunoSEQ multiplex PCR. In the table there are more than 550,000 clones, over 13% of which are singletons. This clone was picked up a small number of times. What it recognizes is unknown. The sequence was collected from a man younger than 35 with type 1 diabetes. The sample consisted of naive CD4+ T cells from blood.

The CDR3 here is CASIFARWAFF. The CDR3 DNA follows: TGTGCCAGCATATTCGCCAGGTGGGCTTTCTTT. V is TRBV2 and J is TRBJ1-1; D unresolved. The CDR3 sequence is 11 residues long. Between the trimmed V and J ends, which lost 7 bases and 11 bases, there was a span of 14 bases. Germline V gives CDR1 SNHLY, CDR2 FYNNEI.